Below, one T cell receptor (beta chain) is given with its context. Its antigen is currently unknown. Sequencing was preceded by expansion of antigen-specific CD4+ T cells with viral peptide pools in the ViraFEST assay. Cells that had been cultured for approximately ten days were the source of isolated CD4+ T cells. As their vaccination, participants received two doses of either BNT162b2 or mRNA-1273. Cultures of fewer than 2.5 million PBMC per well contained 9 to 10 IU/ml IL-2 plus 10 ug/ml peptides. This sample was included in a study of vaccination effects on CD4 cells after COVID-19. Measured with immunoSEQ multiplex PCR; TCRdb has only the in-frame clones, and not every one. Of tens of thousands of clones listed, 55% to 70% are singletons. The CDR3 totals 14 residues. Looked up from germline, CDR1 is SEHNR and CDR2 is FQNEAQ (reference sequence). Trimming shortened V by 1 base and J by 6 bases, and 12 bases separated the two germline ends.

Sequences were derived from CD4+ T cells from PBMCs cultured with SARS-CoV-2 spike peptides, sampled after COVID-19 vaccination. The V call is TRBV7-9, the J call TRBJ1-2; D remains unclear. The receptor was derived from a human donor who received a COVID-19 vaccine. CDR3 nucleotides: TGTGCCAGCAGCTTAGAGGTTACCACAGATGGCTACACCTTC. This encodes CASSLEVTTDGYTF.